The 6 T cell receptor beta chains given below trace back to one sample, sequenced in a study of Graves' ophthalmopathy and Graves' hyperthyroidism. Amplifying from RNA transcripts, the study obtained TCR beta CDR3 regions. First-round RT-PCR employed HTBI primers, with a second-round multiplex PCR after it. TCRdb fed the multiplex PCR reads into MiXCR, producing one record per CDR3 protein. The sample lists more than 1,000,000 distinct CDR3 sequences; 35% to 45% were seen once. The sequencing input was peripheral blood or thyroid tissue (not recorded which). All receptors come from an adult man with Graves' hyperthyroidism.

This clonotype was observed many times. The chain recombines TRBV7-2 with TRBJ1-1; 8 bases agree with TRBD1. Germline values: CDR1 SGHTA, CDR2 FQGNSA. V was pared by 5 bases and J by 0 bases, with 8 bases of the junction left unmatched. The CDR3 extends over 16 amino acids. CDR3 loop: CASSGKDRGMNTEAFF. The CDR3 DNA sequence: TGTGCCAGCAGCGGGAAAGACAGGGGCATGAACACTGAAGCTTTCTTT.

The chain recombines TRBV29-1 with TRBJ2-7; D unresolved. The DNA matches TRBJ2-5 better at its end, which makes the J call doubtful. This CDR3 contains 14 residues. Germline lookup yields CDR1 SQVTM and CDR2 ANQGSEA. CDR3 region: CSVEQDANNETQYF. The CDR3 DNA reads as TGCAGCGTTGAACAGGATGCGAACAATGAGACCCAGTACTTC.

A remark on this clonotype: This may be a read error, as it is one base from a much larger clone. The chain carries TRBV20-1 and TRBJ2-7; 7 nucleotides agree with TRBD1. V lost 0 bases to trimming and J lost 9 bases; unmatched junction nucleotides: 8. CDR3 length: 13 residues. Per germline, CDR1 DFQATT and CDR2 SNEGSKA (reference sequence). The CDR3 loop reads CSAREPRTGGQYF. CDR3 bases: TGCAGTGCTAGAGAACCCAGGACAGGTGGGCAGTACTTC.

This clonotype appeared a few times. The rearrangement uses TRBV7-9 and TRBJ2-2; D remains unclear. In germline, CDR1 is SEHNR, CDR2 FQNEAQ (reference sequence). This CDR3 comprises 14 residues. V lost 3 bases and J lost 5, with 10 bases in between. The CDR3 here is CASSFSNGTGELFF. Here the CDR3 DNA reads TGTGCCAGCAGCTTTTCAAACGGTACCGGGGAGCTGTTTTTT.

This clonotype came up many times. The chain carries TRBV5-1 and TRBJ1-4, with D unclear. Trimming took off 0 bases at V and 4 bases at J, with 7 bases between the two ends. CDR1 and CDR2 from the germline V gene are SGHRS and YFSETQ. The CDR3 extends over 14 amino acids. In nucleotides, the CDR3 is TGCGCCAGCAGCTTGGAAGCGAATAATGAAAAACTGTTTTTT. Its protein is CASSLEANNEKLFF.

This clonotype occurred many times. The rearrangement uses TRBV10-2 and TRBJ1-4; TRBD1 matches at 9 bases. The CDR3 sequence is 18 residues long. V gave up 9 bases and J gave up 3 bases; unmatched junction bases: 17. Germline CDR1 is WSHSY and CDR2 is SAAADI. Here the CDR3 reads CASLPGQGFSTANEKLFF. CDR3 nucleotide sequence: TGCGCCAGTTTACCGGGACAGGGTTTTAGTACGGCTAATGAAAAACTGTTTTTT.